This TCR beta chain was observed in a study of cytotoxic CD8 clonotypes in ibrutinib-treated CLL. About the study: Response samples were obtained once patients had received a median around twelve months of treatment, range 6 to 36. Mean yields were roughly 240,000 productive templates and over 85,000 productive rearrangements per sample.

Study-wide points: Before falling back toward baseline at progression, clonality had risen at the time of ibrutinib response.

This table comes from immunoSEQ multiplex PCR, and its TCRdb copy is limited to in-frame clones, with some not included. This sample yields more than 140,000 clones, of which roughly 80% are seen a single time; approximately 28% belongs to the top ten. This clone was counted once. What it binds is not known. The CDR3 has 13 amino acids. V was clipped by 5 bases and J by 4 bases, with 8 bases between them. Germline V gene lookup returns CDR1 MDHEN and CDR2 SYDVKM. This sequence joins TRBV28 and TRBJ1-4; a weak D match, TRBD1 (5 bases). Sequences were derived from PBMCs, sampled after 12 months of ibrutinib treatment. The sequence was obtained from a human donor with chronic lymphocytic leukemia. CDR3 amino acids: CASSIRVNEKLFF. The CDR3 DNA reads TGTGCCAGCAGTATCAGGGTTAATGAAAAACTGTTTTTT. Full variable domain (rest looked up from reference TRBV28 and TRBJ1-4): DVKVTQSSRYLVKRTGEKVFLECVQDMDHENMFWYRQDPGLGLRLIYFSYDVKMKEKGDIPEGYSVSREKKERFSLILESASTNQTSMYLCASSIRVNEKLFFGSGTQLSVL.